Listed here are 8 T cell receptor beta chains from one sample, sequenced in a study of cytomegalovirus exposure and HLA in healthy donors. Amplification used 60 Vbeta primers and 13 Jbeta primers. Method: immunoSEQ multiplex PCR; TCRdb's copy keeps in-frame clones and lacks some. In the table there are roughly 45,000 clones, 51% of which are singletons. What was sequenced was PBMCs. The receptors come from a man in his sixties in good health and CMV-seronegative.

This clone turned up a few times. This CDR3 is CASSSSGTNNEQFF. The DNA of the CDR3 is TGTGCCAGCAGCTCTAGCGGGACTAACAATGAGCAGTTCTTC. The V and J genes are TRBV5-6 and TRBJ2-1; TRBD2 matches at 9 bases. Germline-derived CDR1 and CDR2 are SGHDT and YYEEEE. This CDR3 spans 14 amino acids. The J segment lost 5 bases and the V segment lost 3 bases, leaving 3 bases of the junction unmatched.

V usage is TRBV30 and J usage is TRBJ2-7; TRBD2 agrees at 10 bases. The V gene end was trimmed by 5 bases and the J gene end by 5 bases; junction bases not matched to a gene: 6. The CDR3 is 13 residues long. From germline, CDR1 is GTSNPN and CDR2 SVGIG (reference sequence). In nucleotides, the CDR3 is TGTGCCTGGCAGCGGGAGGGCAGGAACGAGCAGTACTTC. Protein sequence: CAWQREGRNEQYF.

This clone has only a few counts. The chain employs TRBV6-5 and TRBJ2-7; 10 bases fit TRBD1. The length of the CDR3 is 15 residues. V shed 5 bases and J 5 bases; nucleotides not matched to a gene: 9. Germline V CDR1 and CDR2: MNHEY, SVGAGI. Here the CDR3 reads CASSRPRDRGHEQYF. CDR3 bases: TGTGCCAGCAGTCGCCCTCGGGACAGGGGCCACGAGCAGTACTTC.

This clone has more than one count but fewer than ten. V gene TRBV28 combines with J gene TRBJ2-3; D gene ambiguous. V was trimmed by 2 bases and J by 2 bases, leaving 8 bases between them. CDR1 is MDHEN and CDR2 is SYDVKM in the germline V gene. This CDR3 spans 14 amino acids. The CDR3 spells CASSLPVVTDTQYF. In nucleotides, the CDR3 is TGTGCCAGCAGTTTACCAGTTGTCACAGATACGCAGTATTTT.

In this sample, this clone turned up a few times. V is TRBV28 and J is TRBJ2-7; D is uncertain. V lost 4 bases and J 2 bases, leaving 6 bases between the germline ends. The CDR3 consists of 12 residues. From germline, CDR1 is MDHEN and CDR2 SYDVKM. The DNA of the CDR3 is TGTGCCAGCAGTTCTCCAGCCTACGAGCAGTACTTC. This sequence encodes CASSSPAYEQYF.

This CDR3 is CASSQANTGELFF. For the CDR3, the DNA is TGTGCCAGCAGCCAGGCGAACACCGGGGAGCTGTTTTTT. The V gene is TRBV5-8, the J gene TRBJ2-2; no clear D. Germline CDR1 reads SGHTS; CDR2 reads YDEGEE. Trimming removed 4 bases at V and 0 bases at J, with 4 bases between. This CDR3 is built from 13 residues.

This clone was observed a few times. The rearrangement joins TRBV9 to TRBJ2-4, with D possibly being TRBD2 (6 bases). Trimming pared 0 bases from V and 9 bases from J, leaving 10 bases between. Germline V CDR1 and CDR2: SGDLS, YYNGEE. This CDR3 is 13 amino acids long. The DNA for the CDR3 is TGTGCCAGCAGCGTAGCTCTGGAGGGCATTCAGTACTTC. It yields the protein CASSVALEGIQYF. Full variable domain (outside the CDR3, taken from reference TRBV9 and TRBJ2-4): DSGVTQTPKHLITATGQRVTLRCSPRSGDLSVYWYQQSLDQGLQFLIQYYNGEERAKGNILERFSAQQFPDLHSELNLSSLELGDSALYFCASSVALEGIQYFGAGTRLSVL.

The sample holds a few counts of this clone. The rearrangement joins TRBV5-1 to TRBJ2-7; D call uncertain. Per the germline V gene, CDR1 is SGHRS and CDR2 is YFSETQ. This CDR3 has 14 amino acids. Trimming cost V 4 bases and J 0 bases, with 11 bases left between them. The CDR3 loop reads CASSRTTSSYEQYF. CDR3 nucleotide sequence: TGCGCCAGCAGCCGCACTACGAGCTCCTACGAGCAGTACTTC.